These 19 T cell receptor beta chains share one sample of origin, sequenced in a study of regulatory T cells in long-lasting Graves disease. For TCR beta, libraries came from iRepertoire HTBI primers and Arm-PCR of CDR3 regions. TCRdb reprocessed the multiplex PCR reads via MiXCR and lists one record per CDR3 protein. The sample carries a few hundred thousand distinct CDR3 sequences, approximately 12% recorded once. Sample time point: newly diagnosed GD, antithyroid drugs for less than 3 months. RNA extracted from PBMCs served as the sequencing template. This sample also appeared in a second study, on T cells in Graves' hyperthyroidism and ophthalmopathy.

The sequencing used peripheral blood mononuclear cells (PBMCs), collected at new diagnosis, from a patient treated with antithyroid drugs. These receptors all come from a woman aged 18-30 years with Graves disease.

The chain combines TRBV4-3 with TRBJ1-5; D remains unclear. The CDR3 is 15 amino acids. V was trimmed by 0 bases and J by 7 bases, leaving 13 bases between them. The V gene's germline CDR1 is LGHNA and CDR2 YSLEER. The CDR3 nucleotides are TGCGCCAGCAGCCAAGAATTACTTGCCGACCAGCCCCAGCATTTT. This sequence encodes CASSQELLADQPQHF.

In this sample, this clonotype turned up many times. The rearrangement joins TRBV7-8 to TRBJ1-1, with D possibly being TRBD1 (6 bases). Trimming removed 5 bases from V and 8 bases from J, with 12 bases in between. The CDR3 covers 12 residues. The germline gives CDR1 SGHVS, CDR2 FQNEAQ. CDR3 residues: CASSRDTIEAFF. Written as DNA, the CDR3 is TGTGCCAGCAGCCGGGACACTATAGAAGCTTTCTTT.

This clonotype occurred a few times. The chain is built from TRBV9 and TRBJ2-2, with D maybe TRBD2 (7 bases). CDR3 length: 17 amino acids. V gave up 4 bases and J gave up 4 bases, with 20 bases separating them. In germline, CDR1 is SGDLS, CDR2 YYNGEE. The CDR3 region has the DNA TGTGCCAGCAGCCACAACAAGGGGGGGCGTATCACCGGGGAGCTGTTTTTT. Protein: CASSHNKGGRITGELFF.

In this sample, this clonotype turned up many times. The CDR3 loop reads CASSWTSGDYEQYV. The CDR3 DNA reads as TGTGCCAGCAGTTGGACTAGCGGGGACTACGAGCAGTACGTC. V gene TRBV6-2 or TRBV6-3 combines with J gene TRBJ2-7; 12 bases are a match to TRBD2. This CDR3 region has 14 residues. The germline V gene encodes CDR1 MNHEY and CDR2 SVGEGT. V lost 4 bases and J lost 3; bases outside the gene matches: 1.

This clonotype was seen many times. The J gene is TRBJ2-5, the V gene TRBV3-1, with 10 bases lining up with TRBD1. The CDR3 is 14 amino acids. V was pared by 4 bases and J by 3 bases, with 2 bases of the junction left unmatched. CDR1 is LGHDT, CDR2 YNNKEL, per germline (reference sequence). DNA for the CDR3: TGTGCCAGCAGCCTGACAGGGGGCGAAGAGACCCAGTACTTC. Protein: CASSLTGGEETQYF.

This clonotype was seen at least ten times. This chain joins TRBV12-3 or TRBV12-4 and TRBJ1-1; D gene ambiguous. Trimming removed 6 bases at V and 8 bases at J, with 10 bases between. CDR3 length equals 11 residues. The CDR3 DNA sequence: TGTGCCAGCAGCCCCCGGTCCGAAGCTTTCTTT. Amino acid sequence: CASSPRSEAFF.

To note about this clonotype: A read error may explain this, as a much larger clone is one base away. The rearrangement joins TRBV5-8 to TRBJ2-1, with no clear D. The J call may be wrong; the DNA end is better matched by TRBJ2-5. This CDR3 is 14 amino acids long. Germline V gene lookup returns CDR1 SGHTS and CDR2 YDEGEE. In DNA form, the CDR3 reads TGTACCAGCAGCTTTTCACAGAGCCAAGAGACCCAGTACTTC. The encoded protein is CTSSFSQSQETQYF.

This clonotype has at least ten counts. This chain links TRBV5-5 with TRBJ1-2; 10 nucleotides match TRBD1. This CDR3 has 15 residues. CDR1 and CDR2 from the germline V gene are SGHKS and YYEKEE (reference sequence). Trimming took 2 bases from V and 3 from J; bases not matched to a gene: 4. The CDR3 sequence is CASSFRTGGYYGYTF. The CDR3 DNA reads TGTGCCAGCAGCTTCCGGACAGGGGGGTACTATGGCTACACCTTC.

This clonotype was picked up many times. This rearrangement joins TRBV12-3 or TRBV12-4 to TRBJ1-5; unclear D gene. V was cut by 6 bases and J by 3 bases, with 21 bases left in between. The CDR3 loop spans 17 amino acids. The CDR3 nucleotides are TGTGCCAGCAGCCCACCGGGAGGCTCCATCTTCAATCAGCCCCAGCATTTT. This sequence encodes CASSPPGGSIFNQPQHF.

This clonotype turned up a few times. A single base separates this from a much larger clone, so it may be a read error. DNA of the CDR3: TGTGCCAGCAGCGTAGCGGGAGGGGACTACGGGCAGTACTTC. Translation: CASSVAGGDYGQYF. J is TRBJ2-7 and V is TRBV9; 8 positions match TRBD2. Germline loops: CDR1 SGDLS, CDR2 YYNGEE. CDR3 length: 14 residues.

This clonotype occurred many times. V is TRBV12-3 or TRBV12-4 and J is TRBJ2-3; tentative D call: TRBD2 (6 bases). Trimming took 4 bases from V and 0 from J, leaving 14 bases between them. The CDR3 spans 16 residues. The CDR3 coding sequence is TGTGCCAGCAGTTCGATAGCGGTAACTAGCACAGATACGCAGTATTTT. It is translated as CASSSIAVTSTDTQYF.

This clonotype was seen many times. The chain uses TRBV20-1 and TRBJ1-1; tentative D call: TRBD1 (6 bases). The CDR3 length is 14 residues. Germline V gene data show CDR1 as DFQATT and CDR2 as SNEGSKA (reference sequence). V was cut by 6 bases and J by 6 bases, with 20 bases left in between. CDR3 sequence: CSAKEGTGIAEAFF. The CDR3 coding sequence is TGCAGTGCGAAAGAGGGAACAGGGATTGCTGAAGCTTTCTTT.

The chain links TRBV19 to TRBJ1-5, with D maybe TRBD1 (5 bases). There are 16 residues in the CDR3. Deletions cut 10 bases from V and 0 bases from J, with 19 bases between. The V gene's germline CDR1 is LNHDA and CDR2 SQIVND (reference sequence). The CDR3, as DNA: TGTGCCACTGCCGCTGGGGCAATCTATAGCAATCAGCCCCAGCATTTT. This codes for CATAAGAIYSNQPQHF.

The CDR3 region has the DNA TGTGCCAGCAGCCGTGGAGGGACAGGGTCCTACAATGAGCAGTTCTTC. The encoded protein is CASSRGGTGSYNEQFF. The V call is TRBV14, the J call TRBJ2-1, with 9 bases fitting TRBD1. CDR1 SGHDN and CDR2 FVKESK come from the germline V gene. Unmatched junction bases numbered 5, after V lost 4 bases and J lost 1 base. The CDR3 sequence is 16 residues long.

This clonotype was counted many times. V and J are TRBV5-5 and TRBJ2-7, with D tentatively TRBD2 (6 bases). This CDR3 spans 12 amino acids. V was clipped by 5 bases and J by 6 bases, with 12 bases between them. CDR1 and CDR2 from the germline V gene are SGHKS and YYEKEE (reference sequence). The CDR3 region has the DNA TGTGCCAGCAGGGGGAAAGCGGGCGAGCAGTACGTC. Protein product: CASRGKAGEQYV.

The V gene is TRBV4-1, the J gene TRBJ2-1; 9 nucleotides agree with TRBD1. This CDR3 region has 16 residues. The ends lost 2 bases at V and 8 bases at J; junction bases unmatched: 10. Germline V gives CDR1 MGHRA, CDR2 YSYEKL. CDR3 amino acids: CASSQSKLRDRDEQFF. The DNA for the CDR3 is TGCGCCAGCAGCCAAAGCAAGCTCCGGGACAGGGATGAGCAGTTCTTC.

The table lists this clonotype with many counts. This chain uses TRBV10-3 with TRBJ1-5, with 8 bases identical to TRBD1. The CDR3 covers 13 residues. J gave up 3 bases and V 7 bases, and 2 bases lay outside the gene matches. The germline V gene encodes CDR1 ENHRY and CDR2 SYGVKD. CDR3 sequence: CAIKDRVNQPQHF. The CDR3 coding sequence is TGTGCCATCAAGGACAGGGTCAATCAGCCCCAGCATTTT.

The table lists this clonotype with many counts. The J gene is TRBJ2-3, the V gene TRBV15; TRBD2 agrees at 7 bases. Germline assignment: CDR1 LNHNV and CDR2 YYDKDF (reference sequence). Trimming took 1 base from V and 0 from J; bases not matched to a gene: 7. The CDR3 extends over 17 amino acids. The DNA of the CDR3 is TGTGCCACCAGCAGAGGCCCGGGAGGCAGTAGCACAGATACGCAGTATTTT. It translates to CATSRGPGGSSTDTQYF.

This clonotype was detected ten times or more. The rearrangement links TRBV4-1 to TRBJ1-2; D is unresolved. Germline V gives CDR1 MGHRA, CDR2 YSYEKL. The CDR3 runs to 13 residues. Trimming pared 0 bases from V and 10 bases from J, leaving 12 bases between. Written as DNA, the CDR3 is TGCGCCAGCAGCCAAGAATTTGGATCCGACTACACCTTC. Translation gives CASSQEFGSDYTF.